The following is a TCR beta chain sequence with its context. These data originate in a study of control samples from healthy donors and cancer patients. Germline V gives CDR1 LGHDT, CDR2 YNNKEL (reference sequence). The CDR3 loop spans 10 amino acids. Trimming took 0 bases from V and 13 from J, leaving 6 bases between them. Only in-frame clones appear in the TCRdb table, and some are missing; sequencing was by immunoSEQ multiplex PCR. The sample carries around 22,000 clones, approximately 80% recorded once. The sequenced sample consisted of PBMCs. This sequence joins TRBV3-1 (or the pseudogene TRBV3-2) and TRBJ2-5; no firm D call. This receptor was identified in a man in his 60s with head and neck cancer. The CDR3 DNA reads TGTGCCAGCAGCCAAGAAGCCGTGTACTTC. This codes for CASSQEAVYF.